These 11 T cell receptor beta chains originate from one sample sequenced in a study of cytomegalovirus exposure and HLA in healthy donors. PCR was performed using 60 Vbeta and 13 Jbeta primers. Measured with immunoSEQ multiplex PCR; TCRdb has only the in-frame clones, and not every one. The sample includes about 230,000 clones, just under 80% seen only once; the top ten take about 0.45%. Sequenced sample: PBMCs. All receptors come from a boy aged 5 to 17 in good health and CMV-seronegative.

The gene calls are TRBV19 and TRBJ1-2, with D uncertain. CDR3 length: 14 residues. V lost 4 bases to trimming and J lost 6 bases, with 15 bases between them. Germline V gene data show CDR1 as LNHDA and CDR2 as SQIVND (reference sequence). In DNA, the CDR3 is TGTGCCAGTAGTAAGGCCTGGATTCGGGATGGCTACACCTTC. Its translation: CASSKAWIRDGYTF.

The V gene is TRBV6-5, the J gene TRBJ1-1; D may be TRBD1 (5 bases). CDR1 is MNHEY, CDR2 SVGAGI, per germline. CDR3 length: 12 amino acids. V was trimmed by 8 bases and J by 3 bases, leaving 10 bases between them. The CDR3 protein is CASSRGDTEAFF. The DNA for the CDR3 is TGTGCCAGCTCAAGGGGCGACACTGAAGCTTTCTTT.

The V call is TRBV5-4, the J call TRBJ2-1; 7 positions match TRBD2. The CDR3 has 16 residues. Germline V lookup: CDR1 SGHNT, CDR2 YYREEE (reference sequence). Germline trimming cut 0 bases from V and 0 bases from J; bases unmatched to any gene: 3. In DNA, the CDR3 is TGTGCCAGCAGCTTGGTCGCGGGGGTCTCCTACAATGAGCAGTTCTTC. Protein: CASSLVAGVSYNEQFF.

This CDR3 is CASSLEHTAGNTIYF. DNA for the CDR3: TGTGCCAGCAGCTTGGAGCATACCGCTGGAAACACCATATATTTT. The rearrangement links TRBV5-5 to TRBJ1-3; no firm D call. The CDR3 has 15 residues. Per the germline V gene, CDR1 is SGHKS and CDR2 is YYEKEE (reference sequence). Trimming removed 0 bases from V and 2 bases from J, with 9 bases in between.

V usage is TRBV7-3 and J usage is TRBJ1-1; weak D call: TRBD1 (5 bases). The germline V gene has CDR1 SGHTA and CDR2 FQGTGA. This CDR3 has 15 amino acids. V was shortened by 0 bases and J by 2 bases, with 10 bases between the two germline ends. CDR3 amino acids: CASSLTGQGNTEAFF. The CDR3 bases are TGTGCCAGCAGCTTAACTGGGCAGGGAAACACTGAAGCTTTCTTT.

The chain recombines TRBV2 with TRBJ2-7; D ambiguous. The ends were cut back, 5 bases at V and 3 bases at J, with 5 bases in the middle. CDR1 and CDR2 (germline): SNHLY, FYNNEI. The CDR3 is made up of 11 amino acids. CDR3 in DNA: TGTGCCAGCAGTCAGAACTACGAGCAGTACTTC. Amino acid sequence: CASSQNYEQYF.

The chain uses TRBV5-1 and TRBJ1-1; the match to TRBD1 covers 8 bases. Germline V gene sequence: CDR1 SGHRS, CDR2 YFSETQ. V was clipped by 4 bases and J by 6 bases; unmatched bases: 5. This CDR3 region has 13 residues. CDR3 sequence: CASSRDRTAEAFF. The CDR3 region has the DNA TGCGCCAGCAGCAGGGACAGGACGGCTGAAGCTTTCTTT.

The V and J genes are TRBV13 and TRBJ2-5; 11 nucleotides line up with TRBD2. Germline assignment: CDR1 PRHDT and CDR2 FYEKMQ (reference sequence). The CDR3 runs 16 residues. The V and J ends lost 0 bases and 2 bases, in that order; junction bases with no gene match: 2. The CDR3 nucleotides are TGTGCCAGCAGCTTAGGTATAGCGGGGGGGCAAGAGACCCAGTACTTC. Translating gives CASSLGIAGGQETQYF.

This clone has just one count. The chain uses TRBV7-8 and TRBJ2-4; D perhaps matches TRBD2 (5 bases). Trimming cost V 5 bases and J 6 bases, with 11 bases left between them. Germline lookup yields CDR1 SGHVS and CDR2 FQNEAQ. This CDR3 comprises 13 residues. The CDR3 spells CASSVGSLNIQYF. CDR3 DNA sequence: TGTGCCAGCAGCGTGGGGAGCTTAAACATTCAGTACTTC.

This sequence joins TRBV5-1 and TRBJ2-7; 8 bases line up with TRBD1. Germline V gene lookup returns CDR1 SGHRS and CDR2 YFSETQ. This CDR3 has 14 amino acids. J was trimmed by 1 base and V by 4 bases; bases with no gene match: 4. CDR3 sequence: CASSKGTGSYEQYF. The CDR3 nucleotides are TGCGCCAGCAGCAAAGGGACAGGATCCTACGAGCAGTACTTC.

The chain has TRBV7-8 and TRBJ2-3; 9 bases are a match to TRBD2. The V gene's germline CDR1 is SGHVS and CDR2 FQNEAQ. The CDR3 sequence is 16 residues long. V lost 5 bases and J lost 6; bases outside the gene matches: 12. The CDR3 sequence is CASSPPLAGGHDTQYF. In DNA, the CDR3 is TGTGCCAGCAGCCCACCTCTGGCGGGGGGGCACGATACGCAGTATTTT.